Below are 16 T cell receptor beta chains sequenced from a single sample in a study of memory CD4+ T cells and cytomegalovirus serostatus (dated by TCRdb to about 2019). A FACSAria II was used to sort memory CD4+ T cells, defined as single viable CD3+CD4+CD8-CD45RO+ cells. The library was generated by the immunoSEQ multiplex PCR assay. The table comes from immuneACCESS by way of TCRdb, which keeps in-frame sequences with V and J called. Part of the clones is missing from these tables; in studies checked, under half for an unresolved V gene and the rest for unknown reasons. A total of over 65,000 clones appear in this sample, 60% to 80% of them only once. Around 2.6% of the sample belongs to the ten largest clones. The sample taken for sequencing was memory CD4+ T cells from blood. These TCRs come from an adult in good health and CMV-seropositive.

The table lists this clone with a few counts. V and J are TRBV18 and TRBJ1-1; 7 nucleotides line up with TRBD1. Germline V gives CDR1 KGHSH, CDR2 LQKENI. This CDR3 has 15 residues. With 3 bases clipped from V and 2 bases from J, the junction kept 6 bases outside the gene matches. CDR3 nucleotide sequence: TGTGCCAGCTCACCCCCAGGGGGGAGAAACACTGAAGCTTTCTTT. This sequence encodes CASSPPGGRNTEAFF.

In DNA form, the CDR3 reads TGTGCCAGCAGTAACTGGGACAGAAACTATGGCTACACCTTC. This translates into CASSNWDRNYGYTF. The rearrangement links TRBV6-5 to TRBJ1-2, with 7 bases lining up with TRBD1. V shed 5 bases and J 2 bases; nucleotides not matched to a gene: 5. CDR3 length equals 14 residues. Germline CDR1 MNHEY, CDR2 SVGAGI.

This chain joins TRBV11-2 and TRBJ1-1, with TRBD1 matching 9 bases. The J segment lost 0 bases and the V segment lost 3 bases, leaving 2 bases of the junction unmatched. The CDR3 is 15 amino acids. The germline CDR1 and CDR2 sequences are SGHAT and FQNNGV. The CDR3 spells CASSLGQGMNTEAFF. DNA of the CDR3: TGTGCCAGCAGCTTGGGACAGGGTATGAACACTGAAGCTTTCTTT.

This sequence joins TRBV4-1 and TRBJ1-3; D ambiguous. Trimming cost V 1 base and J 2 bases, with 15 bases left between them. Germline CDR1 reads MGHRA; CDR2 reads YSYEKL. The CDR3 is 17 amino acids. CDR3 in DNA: TGCGCCAGCAGCCAAGGGGTGTGGCAAGAGGCTGGAAACACCATATATTTT. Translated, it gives CASSQGVWQEAGNTIYF.

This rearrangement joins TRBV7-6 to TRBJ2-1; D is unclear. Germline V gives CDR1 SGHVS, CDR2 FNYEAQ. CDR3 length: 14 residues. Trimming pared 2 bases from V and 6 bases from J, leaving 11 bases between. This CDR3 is CASSLYLGRNEQFF. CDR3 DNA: TGTGCCAGCAGCTTATATCTCGGGCGCAATGAGCAGTTCTTC.

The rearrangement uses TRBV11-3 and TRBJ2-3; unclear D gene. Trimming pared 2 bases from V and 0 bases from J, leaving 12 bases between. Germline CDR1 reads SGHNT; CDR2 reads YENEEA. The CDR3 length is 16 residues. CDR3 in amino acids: CASSLQSPGSTDTQYF. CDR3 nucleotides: TGTGCCAGCAGCTTACAATCGCCAGGTAGCACAGATACGCAGTATTTT.

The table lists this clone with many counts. Here the CDR3 DNA reads TGTGCCAGCAGGGACGGGAGTGAAAAACTGTTTTTT. Its protein product is CASRDGSEKLFF. V is TRBV6-6 and J is TRBJ1-4; D is unclear. The CDR3 extends over 12 amino acids. Trimming cost V 6 bases and J 7 bases, with 9 bases left between them. The V gene's germline CDR1 is MNHNY and CDR2 SVGAGI (reference sequence).

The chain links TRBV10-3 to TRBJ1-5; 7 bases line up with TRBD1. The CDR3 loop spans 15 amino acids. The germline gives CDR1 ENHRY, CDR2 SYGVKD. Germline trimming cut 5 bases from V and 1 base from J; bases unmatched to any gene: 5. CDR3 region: CAISPTGLSNQPQHF. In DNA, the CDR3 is TGTGCCATCAGTCCGACAGGGCTCAGCAATCAGCCCCAGCATTTT.

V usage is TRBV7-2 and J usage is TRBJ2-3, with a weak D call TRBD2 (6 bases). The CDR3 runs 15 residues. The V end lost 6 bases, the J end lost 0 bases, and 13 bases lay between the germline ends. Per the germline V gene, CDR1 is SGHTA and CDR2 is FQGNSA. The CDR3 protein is CASRVRGLSTDTQYF. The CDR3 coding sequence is TGTGCCAGCAGGGTGCGGGGCCTTAGCACAGATACGCAGTATTTT.

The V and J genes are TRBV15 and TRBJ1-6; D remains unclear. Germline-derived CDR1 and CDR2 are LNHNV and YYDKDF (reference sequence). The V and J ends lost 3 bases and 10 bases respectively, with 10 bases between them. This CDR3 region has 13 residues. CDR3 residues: CATSSPSRSPLHF. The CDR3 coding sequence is TGTGCCACCAGCAGTCCCTCAAGATCACCCCTCCACTTT.

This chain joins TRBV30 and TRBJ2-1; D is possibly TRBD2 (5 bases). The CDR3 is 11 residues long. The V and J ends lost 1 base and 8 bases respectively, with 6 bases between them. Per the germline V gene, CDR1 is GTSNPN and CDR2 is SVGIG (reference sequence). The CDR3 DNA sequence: TGTGCCTGGAGTGCTAGCTATGAGCAGTTCTTC. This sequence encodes CAWSASYEQFF.

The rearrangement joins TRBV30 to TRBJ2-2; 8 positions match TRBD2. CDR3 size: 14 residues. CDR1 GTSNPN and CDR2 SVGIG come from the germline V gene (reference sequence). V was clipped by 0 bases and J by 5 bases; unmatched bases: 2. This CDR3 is CAWSVPGGTGELFF. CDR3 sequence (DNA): TGTGCCTGGAGTGTCCCGGGGGGGACCGGGGAGCTGTTTTTT.

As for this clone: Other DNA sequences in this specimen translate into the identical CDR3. The CDR3 DNA is TGTGCCAGCAGCTCGGGACCCTTCAATGAGCAGTTCTTC. Amino acids: CASSSGPFNEQFF. This rearrangement joins TRBV5-6 to TRBJ2-1, with D possibly called TRBD1 or TRBD2 (5 bases each). Germline CDR1 SGHDT, CDR2 YYEEEE. The CDR3 length is 13 residues. V gave up 3 bases and J gave up 6 bases, with 10 bases separating them.

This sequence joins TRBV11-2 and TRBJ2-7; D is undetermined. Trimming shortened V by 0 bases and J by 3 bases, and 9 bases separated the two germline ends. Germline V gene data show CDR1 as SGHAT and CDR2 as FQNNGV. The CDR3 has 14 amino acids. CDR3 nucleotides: TGTGCCAGCAGCTTAGATCCCAGACTCTACGAGCAGTACTTC. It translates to CASSLDPRLYEQYF.

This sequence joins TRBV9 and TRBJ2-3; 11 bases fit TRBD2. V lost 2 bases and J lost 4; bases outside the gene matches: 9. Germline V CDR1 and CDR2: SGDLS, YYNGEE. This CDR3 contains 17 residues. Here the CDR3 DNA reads TGTGCCAGCAGCGTCCGCACAGGGACTAGCGGTGCAGATACGCAGTATTTT. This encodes CASSVRTGTSGADTQYF.

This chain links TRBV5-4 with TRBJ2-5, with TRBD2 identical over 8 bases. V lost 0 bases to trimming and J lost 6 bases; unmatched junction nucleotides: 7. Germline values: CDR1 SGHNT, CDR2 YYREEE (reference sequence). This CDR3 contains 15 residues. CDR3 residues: CASSLDAGGAKTQYF. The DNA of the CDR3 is TGTGCCAGCAGCTTGGACGCGGGAGGCGCAAAGACCCAGTACTTC.